This TCR beta chain was captured by sequencing in a study of shared clonotypes between healthy human individuals. Repertoires were generated with immunoSEQ multiplex PCR, while TCRdb's copy carries only in-frame clones and drops some. Of under 600,000 clones listed, 95% to 98% were seen once; the top ten hold roughly 0.29%. About this clone: Its target is not known.

Terminally differentiated effector memory CD45RA+ cells were excluded by CCR7 positive selection of CD45RO-negative cells. The CDR3 is made up of 13 amino acids. V lost 3 bases and J 6 bases, leaving 12 bases between the germline ends. Germline V gene sequence: CDR1 SGHRS, CDR2 YFSETQ. Findings and limits, study-wide: Memory subsets generally showed smaller estimated richness than naive subsets did. Among a handful of donors, about 5% of naive CD4 clonotypes were found in common.

This chain uses TRBV5-1 with TRBJ1-2, with TRBD1 as a possible D gene (6 bases). The receptor comes from a man between 25 and 39 years old in good health. The sequenced sample was naive CD8+ T cells sorted from blood. The CDR3 sequence is CASSSQGLDGYTF. CDR3 DNA: TGCGCCAGCAGCTCGCAGGGGTTGGATGGCTACACCTTC.